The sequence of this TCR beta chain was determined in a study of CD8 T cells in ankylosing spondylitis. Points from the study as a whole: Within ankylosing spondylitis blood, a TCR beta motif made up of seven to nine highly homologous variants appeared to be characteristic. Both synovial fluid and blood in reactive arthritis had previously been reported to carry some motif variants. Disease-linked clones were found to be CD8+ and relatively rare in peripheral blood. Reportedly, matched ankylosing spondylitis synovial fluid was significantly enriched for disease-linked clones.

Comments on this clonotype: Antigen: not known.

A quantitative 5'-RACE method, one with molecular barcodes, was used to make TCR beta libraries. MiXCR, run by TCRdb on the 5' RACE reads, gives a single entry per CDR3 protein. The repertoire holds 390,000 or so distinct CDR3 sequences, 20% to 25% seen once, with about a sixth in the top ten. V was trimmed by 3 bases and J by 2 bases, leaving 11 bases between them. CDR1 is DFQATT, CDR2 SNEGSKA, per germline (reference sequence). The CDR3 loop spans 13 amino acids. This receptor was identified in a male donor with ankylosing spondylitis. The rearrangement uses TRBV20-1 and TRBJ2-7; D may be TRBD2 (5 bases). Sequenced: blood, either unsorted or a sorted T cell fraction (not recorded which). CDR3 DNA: TGCAGTGCTAGCGGGGTACGGACCTACGAGCAGTACTTC. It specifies CSASGVRTYEQYF.